This record looks at one TCR beta chain sequence and its context. Its antigen is still unknown. 60 Vbeta and 13 Jbeta primers were used in PCR. Assay used: immunoSEQ multiplex PCR; TCRdb lists only in-frame clones, some missing. The repertoire includes 73,000 or so clones, 81% of them detected once, and about 7% sits in the top ten. The CDR3 totals 14 residues. Germline V gives CDR1 SEHNR, CDR2 FQNEAQ (reference sequence). The data were obtained in a study of cytomegalovirus exposure and HLA in healthy donors. Study observations and caveats: Several of the most significant clusters appeared, in a later analysis, to be linked to common viral pathogens.

The TCR comes from a human donor in good health. The chain links TRBV7-9 to TRBJ2-5; 9 nucleotides match TRBD1. The J call may be incorrect, as the DNA end agrees better with TRBJ2-7. The sample comprised PBMCs. The CDR3 DNA sequence: TGTGCCAGCAGCTTTGGGACAGGGAGAAACGAGCAGTACTTC. Translation gives CASSFGTGRNEQYF.